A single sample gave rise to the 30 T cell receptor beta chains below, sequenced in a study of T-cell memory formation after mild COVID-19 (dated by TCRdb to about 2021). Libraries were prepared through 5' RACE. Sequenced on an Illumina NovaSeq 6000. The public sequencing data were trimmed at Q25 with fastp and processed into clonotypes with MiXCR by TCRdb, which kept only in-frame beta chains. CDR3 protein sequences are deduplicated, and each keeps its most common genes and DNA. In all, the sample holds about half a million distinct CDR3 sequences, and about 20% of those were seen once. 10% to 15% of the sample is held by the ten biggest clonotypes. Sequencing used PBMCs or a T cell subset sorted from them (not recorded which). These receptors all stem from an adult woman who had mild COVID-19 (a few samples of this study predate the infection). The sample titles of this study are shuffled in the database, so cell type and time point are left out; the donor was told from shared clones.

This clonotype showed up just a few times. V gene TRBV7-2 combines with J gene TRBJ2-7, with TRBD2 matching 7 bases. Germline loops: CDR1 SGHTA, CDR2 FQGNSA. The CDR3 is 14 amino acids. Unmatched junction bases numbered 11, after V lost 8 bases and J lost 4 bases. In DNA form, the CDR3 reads TGTGCCAGCTCACCCAGACCGCGGGAGTACGAGCAGTACTTC. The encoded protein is CASSPRPREYEQYF.

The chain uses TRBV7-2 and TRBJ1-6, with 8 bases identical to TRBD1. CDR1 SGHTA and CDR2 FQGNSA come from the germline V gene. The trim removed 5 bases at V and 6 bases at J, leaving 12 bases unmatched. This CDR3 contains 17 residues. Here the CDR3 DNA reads TGTGCCAGCAGCGCGCGTCAGGGGGCGCAGCTTAATTCACCCCTCCACTTT. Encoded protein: CASSARQGAQLNSPLHF.

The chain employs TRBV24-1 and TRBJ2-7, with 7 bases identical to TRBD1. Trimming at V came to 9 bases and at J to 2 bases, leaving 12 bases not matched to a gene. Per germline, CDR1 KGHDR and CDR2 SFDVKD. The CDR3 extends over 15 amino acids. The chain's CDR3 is CATSDPGQHPYEQYF. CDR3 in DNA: TGTGCCACCTCCGATCCGGGACAGCACCCCTACGAGCAGTACTTC.

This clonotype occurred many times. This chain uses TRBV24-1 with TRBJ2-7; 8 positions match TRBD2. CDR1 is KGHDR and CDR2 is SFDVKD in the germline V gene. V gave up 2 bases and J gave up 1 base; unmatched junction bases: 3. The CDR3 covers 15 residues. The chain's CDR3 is CATSDSGRGSYEQYF. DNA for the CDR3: TGTGCCACCAGTGATTCCGGGAGGGGATCCTACGAGCAGTACTTC.

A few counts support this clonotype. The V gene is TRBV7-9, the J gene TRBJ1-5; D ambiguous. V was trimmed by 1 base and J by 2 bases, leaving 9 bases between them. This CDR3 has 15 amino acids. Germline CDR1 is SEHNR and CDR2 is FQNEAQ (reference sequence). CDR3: CASSLGDSGNQPQHF. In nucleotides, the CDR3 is TGTGCCAGCAGCTTAGGGGATTCAGGCAATCAGCCCCAGCATTTT.

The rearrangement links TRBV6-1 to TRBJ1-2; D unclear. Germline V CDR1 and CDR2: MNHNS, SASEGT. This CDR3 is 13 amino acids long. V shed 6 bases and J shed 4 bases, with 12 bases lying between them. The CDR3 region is CASRPNTAYGYTF. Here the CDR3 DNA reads TGTGCCAGCAGACCCAACACCGCCTATGGCTACACCTTC.

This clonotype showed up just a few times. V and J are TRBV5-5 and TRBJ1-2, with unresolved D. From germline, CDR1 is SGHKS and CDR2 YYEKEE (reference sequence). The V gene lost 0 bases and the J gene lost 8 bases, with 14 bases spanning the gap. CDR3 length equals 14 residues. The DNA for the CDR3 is TGTGCCAGCAGCTTGGATTCATTGGCATTGGGCTACACCTTC. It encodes CASSLDSLALGYTF.

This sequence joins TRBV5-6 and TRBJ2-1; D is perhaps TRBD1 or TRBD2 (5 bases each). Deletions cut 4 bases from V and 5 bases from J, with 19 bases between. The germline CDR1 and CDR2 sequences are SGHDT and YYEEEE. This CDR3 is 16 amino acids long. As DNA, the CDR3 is TGTGCCAGCAGCGAGGCCGGGGCGGACGGAAACAATGAGCAGTTCTTC. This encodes CASSEAGADGNNEQFF.

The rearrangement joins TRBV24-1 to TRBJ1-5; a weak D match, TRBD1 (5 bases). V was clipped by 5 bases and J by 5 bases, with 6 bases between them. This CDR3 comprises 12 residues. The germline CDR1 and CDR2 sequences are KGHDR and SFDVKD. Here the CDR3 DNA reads TGTGCCACCAGTGGGGGGGATCAGCCCCAGCATTTT. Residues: CATSGGDQPQHF.

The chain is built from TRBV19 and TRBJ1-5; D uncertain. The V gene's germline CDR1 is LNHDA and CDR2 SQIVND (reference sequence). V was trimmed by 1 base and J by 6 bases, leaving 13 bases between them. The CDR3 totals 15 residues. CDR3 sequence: CASSIVRAGSQPQHF. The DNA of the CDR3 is TGTGCCAGTAGTATAGTCCGGGCCGGCAGTCAGCCCCAGCATTTT. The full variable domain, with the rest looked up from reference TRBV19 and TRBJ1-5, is DGGITQSPKYLFRKEGQNVTLSCEQNLNHDAMYWYRQDPGQGLRLIYYSQIVNDFQKGDIAEGYSVSREKKESFPLTVTSAQKNPTAFYLCASSIVRAGSQPQHFGDGTRLSIL.

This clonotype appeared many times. CDR3 sequence (DNA): TGTGCCAGCAGCTTAGATTACGGGACAGGGCAATACTTC. Protein: CASSLDYGTGQYF. The chain carries TRBV11-2 and TRBJ2-7; TRBD1 agrees at 9 bases. Germline lookup yields CDR1 SGHAT and CDR2 FQNNGV. This CDR3 comprises 13 residues. Unmatched junction bases numbered 7, after V lost 0 bases and J lost 13 bases.

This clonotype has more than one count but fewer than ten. CDR3 sequence reads: CASSDRDRGAGYTF. Written as DNA, the CDR3 is TGTGCCAGCAGTGACCGGGACAGGGGTGCTGGCTACACCTTC. The V gene is TRBV6-5, the J gene TRBJ1-2, with 10 bases aligning to TRBD1. The CDR3 length is 14 residues. Germline V gene data show CDR1 as MNHEY and CDR2 as SVGAGI. V lost 5 bases and J lost 7; bases outside the gene matches: 7.

This CDR3 reads CASSRTWDRGSEAFF. CDR3 nucleotides: TGCGCCAGCAGCCGAACGTGGGACAGGGGCTCTGAAGCTTTCTTT. This chain joins TRBV10-2 and TRBJ1-1; TRBD1 matches at 10 bases. Germline values: CDR1 WSHSY, CDR2 SAAADI. V trimming: 6 bases; J trimming: 6 bases; junction bases outside the gene matches: 10. The CDR3 loop spans 15 amino acids.

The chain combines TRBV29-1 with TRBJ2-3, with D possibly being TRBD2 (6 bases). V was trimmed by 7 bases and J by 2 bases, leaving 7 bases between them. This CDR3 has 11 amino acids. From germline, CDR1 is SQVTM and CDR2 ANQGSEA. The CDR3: CSGRVTDTQYF. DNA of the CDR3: TGCAGCGGGAGGGTCACAGATACGCAGTATTTT.

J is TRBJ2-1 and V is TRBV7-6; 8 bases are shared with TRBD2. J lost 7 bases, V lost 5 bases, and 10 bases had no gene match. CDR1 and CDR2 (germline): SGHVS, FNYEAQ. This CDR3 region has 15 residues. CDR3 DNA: TGTGCCAGCAGCCCTACCGGGACTAGTTTAAATGAGCAGTTCTTC. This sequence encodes CASSPTGTSLNEQFF.

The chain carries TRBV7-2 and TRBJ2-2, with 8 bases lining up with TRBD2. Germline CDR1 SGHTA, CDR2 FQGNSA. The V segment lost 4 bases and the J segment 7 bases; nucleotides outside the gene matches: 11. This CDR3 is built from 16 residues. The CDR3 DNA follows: TGTGCCAGCAGCTCTACTAGCGGAGGGATGGGCGGGGAGCTGTTTTTT. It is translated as CASSSTSGGMGGELFF.

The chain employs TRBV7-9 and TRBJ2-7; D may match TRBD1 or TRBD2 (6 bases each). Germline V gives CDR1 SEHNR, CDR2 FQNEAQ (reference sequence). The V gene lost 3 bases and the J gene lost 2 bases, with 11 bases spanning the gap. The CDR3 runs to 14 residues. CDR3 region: CASSLWGDTYEQYF. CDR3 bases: TGTGCCAGCAGCTTGTGGGGGGACACCTACGAGCAGTACTTC.

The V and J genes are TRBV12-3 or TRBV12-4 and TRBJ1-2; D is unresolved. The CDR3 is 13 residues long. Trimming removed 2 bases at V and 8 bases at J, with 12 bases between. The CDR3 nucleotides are TGTGCCAGCAGTTTATTAGGCAGCCGGGGCTACACCTTC. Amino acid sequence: CASSLLGSRGYTF.

The CDR3: CASSPWGATSSYEQYF. CDR3 nucleotides: TGTGCCAGCTCACCATGGGGGGCGACTAGCTCCTACGAGCAGTACTTC. The chain is built from TRBV18 and TRBJ2-7; D could derive from TRBD1 or TRBD2 (6 bases each). With 2 bases removed from V and 0 bases from J, the gap between germline ends came to 14 bases. CDR3 length: 16 residues. In germline, CDR1 is KGHSH, CDR2 LQKENI. Variable domain in full (rest from reference TRBV18 and TRBJ2-7): NAGVMQNPRHLVRRRGQEARLRCSPMKGHSHVYWYRQLPEEGLKFMVYLQKENIIDESGMPKERFSAEFPKEGPSILRIQQVVRGDSAAYFCASSPWGATSSYEQYFGPGTRLTVT.

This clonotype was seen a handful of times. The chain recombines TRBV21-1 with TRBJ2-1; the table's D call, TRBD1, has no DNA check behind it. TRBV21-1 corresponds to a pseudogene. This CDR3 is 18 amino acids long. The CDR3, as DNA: TGTGCCAGCAGCAAAAAAAGGGCTTCGGGGGGCGGTCTCAATGAGCAGTTCTTC. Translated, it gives CASSKKRASGGGLNEQFF.

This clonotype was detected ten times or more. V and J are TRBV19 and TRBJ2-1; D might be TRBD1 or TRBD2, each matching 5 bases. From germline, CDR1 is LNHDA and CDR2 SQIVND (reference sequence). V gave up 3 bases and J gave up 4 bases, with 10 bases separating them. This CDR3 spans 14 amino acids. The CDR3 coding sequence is TGTGCCAGTAGTATTGGGGGAGATTACAATGAGCAGTTCTTC. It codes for CASSIGGDYNEQFF.

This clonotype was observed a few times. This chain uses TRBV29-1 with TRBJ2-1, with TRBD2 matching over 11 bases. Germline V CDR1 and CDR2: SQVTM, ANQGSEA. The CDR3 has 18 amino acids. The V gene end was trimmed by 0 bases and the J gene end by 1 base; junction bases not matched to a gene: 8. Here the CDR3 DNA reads TGCAGCGTTGAAGATCTTCCCGGGACTAGCGGTTCCTACAATGAGCAGTTCTTC. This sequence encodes CSVEDLPGTSGSYNEQFF.

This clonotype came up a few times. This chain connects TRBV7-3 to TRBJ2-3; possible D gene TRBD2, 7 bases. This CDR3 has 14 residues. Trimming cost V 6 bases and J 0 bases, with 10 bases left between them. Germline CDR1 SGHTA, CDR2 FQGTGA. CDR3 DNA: TGTGCCAGCAGGGCGGGGGCCAGCACAGATACGCAGTATTTT. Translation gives CASRAGASTDTQYF.

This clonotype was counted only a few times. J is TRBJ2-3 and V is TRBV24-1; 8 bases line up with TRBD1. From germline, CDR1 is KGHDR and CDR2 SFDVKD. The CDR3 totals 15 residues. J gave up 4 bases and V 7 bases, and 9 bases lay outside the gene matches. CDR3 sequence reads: CATSQTGASADTQYF. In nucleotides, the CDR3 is TGTGCCACCAGCCAGACAGGGGCGAGCGCAGATACGCAGTATTTT.

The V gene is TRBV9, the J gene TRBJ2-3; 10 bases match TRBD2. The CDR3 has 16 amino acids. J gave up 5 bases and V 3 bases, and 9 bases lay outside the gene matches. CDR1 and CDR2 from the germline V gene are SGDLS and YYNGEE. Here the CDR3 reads CASSAQAGGRKDTQYF. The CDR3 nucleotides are TGTGCCAGCAGCGCCCAAGCGGGGGGGCGTAAAGATACGCAGTATTTT.

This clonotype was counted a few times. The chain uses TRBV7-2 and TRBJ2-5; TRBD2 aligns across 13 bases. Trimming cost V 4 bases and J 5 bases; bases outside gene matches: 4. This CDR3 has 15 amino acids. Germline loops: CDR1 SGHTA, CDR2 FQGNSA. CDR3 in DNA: TGTGCCAGCAGCTCACTAGCGGGAGGGCGCGAGACCCAGTACTTC. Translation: CASSSLAGGRETQYF.

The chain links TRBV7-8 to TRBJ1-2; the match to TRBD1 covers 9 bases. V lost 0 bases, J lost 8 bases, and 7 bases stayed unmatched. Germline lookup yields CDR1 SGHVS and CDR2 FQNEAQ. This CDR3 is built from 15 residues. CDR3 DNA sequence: TGTGCCAGCAGCTTAGCATCACAGGGGGCTTTGGGCTACACCTTC. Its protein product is CASSLASQGALGYTF.

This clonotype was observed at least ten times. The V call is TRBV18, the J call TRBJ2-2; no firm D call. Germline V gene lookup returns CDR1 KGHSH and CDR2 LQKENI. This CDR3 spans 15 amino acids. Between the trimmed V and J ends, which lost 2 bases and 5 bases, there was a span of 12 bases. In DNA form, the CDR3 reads TGTGCCAGCTCACCATCGAAGGCCTCGACCGGGGAGCTGTTTTTT. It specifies CASSPSKASTGELFF.

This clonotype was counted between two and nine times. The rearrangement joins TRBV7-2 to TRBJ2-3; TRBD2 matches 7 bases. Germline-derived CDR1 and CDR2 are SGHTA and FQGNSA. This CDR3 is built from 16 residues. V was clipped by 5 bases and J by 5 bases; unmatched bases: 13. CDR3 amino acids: CASSLPMSGTVDTQYF. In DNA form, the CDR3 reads TGTGCCAGCAGCCTACCGATGAGCGGGACTGTAGATACGCAGTATTTT.

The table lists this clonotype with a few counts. In DNA, the CDR3 is TGCAGTGCTAGAGAGAACCCCGGGTCCGTCTACAATGAGCAGTTCTTC. Encoded protein: CSARENPGSVYNEQFF. J is TRBJ2-1 and V is TRBV20-1; D is unresolved. Per the germline V gene, CDR1 is DFQATT and CDR2 is SNEGSKA (reference sequence). CDR3 size: 16 residues. V lost 0 bases and J 3 bases, leaving 15 bases between the germline ends.